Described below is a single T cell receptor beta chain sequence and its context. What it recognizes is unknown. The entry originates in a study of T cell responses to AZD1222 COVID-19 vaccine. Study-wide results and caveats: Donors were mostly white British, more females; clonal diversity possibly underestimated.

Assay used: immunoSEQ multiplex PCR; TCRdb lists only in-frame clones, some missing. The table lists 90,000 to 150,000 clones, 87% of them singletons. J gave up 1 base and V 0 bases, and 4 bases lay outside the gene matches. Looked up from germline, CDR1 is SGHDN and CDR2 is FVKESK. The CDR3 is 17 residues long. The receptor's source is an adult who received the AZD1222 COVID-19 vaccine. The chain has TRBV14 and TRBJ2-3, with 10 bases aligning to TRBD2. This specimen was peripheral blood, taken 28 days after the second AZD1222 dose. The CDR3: CASSQDQLAGRTDTQYF. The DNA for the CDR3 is TGTGCCAGCAGCCAAGATCAACTAGCGGGGCGCACAGATACGCAGTATTTT.